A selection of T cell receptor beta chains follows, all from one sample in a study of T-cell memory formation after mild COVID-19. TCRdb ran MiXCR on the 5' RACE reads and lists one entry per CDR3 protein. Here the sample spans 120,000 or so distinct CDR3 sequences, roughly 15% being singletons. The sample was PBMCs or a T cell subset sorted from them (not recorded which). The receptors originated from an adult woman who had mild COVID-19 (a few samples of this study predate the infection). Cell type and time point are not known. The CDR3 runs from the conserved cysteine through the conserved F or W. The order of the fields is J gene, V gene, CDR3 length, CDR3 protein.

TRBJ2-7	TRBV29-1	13	CSALQTSSYEQYF
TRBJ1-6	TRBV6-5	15	CASRRQRFVNSPLHF
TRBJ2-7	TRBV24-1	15	CATSDLLGTPREQYF
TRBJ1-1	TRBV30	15	CAWRIRDREGTEAFF
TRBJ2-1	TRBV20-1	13	CSAPKDADNEQFF
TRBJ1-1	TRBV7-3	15	CASSLTGGRNTEAFF
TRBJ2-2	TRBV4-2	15	CASSQDSTRSGELFF
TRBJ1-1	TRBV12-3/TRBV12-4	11	CASSSPTEAFF
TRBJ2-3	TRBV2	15	CATLKEGLGTDTQYF
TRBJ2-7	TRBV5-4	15	CASSYGGQGANEQYF
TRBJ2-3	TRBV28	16	CASSPTVASLTDTQYF
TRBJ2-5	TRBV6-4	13	CASSRTEQETQYF
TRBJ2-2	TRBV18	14	CASSPEGSSGELFF
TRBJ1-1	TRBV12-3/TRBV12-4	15	CASSSSGTANTEAFF
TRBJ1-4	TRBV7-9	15	CASSQIGWGNEKLFF
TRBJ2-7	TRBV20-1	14	CSATPPGRPNEQYF
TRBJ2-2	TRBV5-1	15	CASSFRTGSTGELFF
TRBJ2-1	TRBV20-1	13	CSAPLAGGHEQFF
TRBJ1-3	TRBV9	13	CASSSDRGNTIYF
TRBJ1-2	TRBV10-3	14	CAISEPRQGSGYTF
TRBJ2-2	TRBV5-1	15	CASSDRDRASGELFF
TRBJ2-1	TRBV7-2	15	CASSPWESSYNEQFF
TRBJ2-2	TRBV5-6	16	CASSLGRVGRTGELFF
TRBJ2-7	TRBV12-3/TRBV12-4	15	CASSPGTGVVYEQYF
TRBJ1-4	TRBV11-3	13	CASSFDSREKLFF
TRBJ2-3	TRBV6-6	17	CASSSSWGDPSTDTQYF
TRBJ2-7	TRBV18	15	CASSPSLAERNEQYF
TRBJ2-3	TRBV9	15	CASSMDPGVTDTQYF
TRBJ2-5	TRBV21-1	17	CASSKEIRRRKLETQYF
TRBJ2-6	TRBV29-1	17	CSVEDWDPPSGANVLTF
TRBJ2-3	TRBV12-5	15	CASGPGLAGTDTQYF
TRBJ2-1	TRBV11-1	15	CASSTTGNSYNEQFF
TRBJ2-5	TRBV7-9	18	CASTLLGSGGGSQETQYF
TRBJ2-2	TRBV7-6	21	CASSSKRIGLAGGLNTGELFF
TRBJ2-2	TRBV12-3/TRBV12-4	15	CASNSGRTSTGELFF
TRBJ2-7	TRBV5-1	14	CASSLAQGGREQYF
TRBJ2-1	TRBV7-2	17	CASSPPRGRERMGEQFF
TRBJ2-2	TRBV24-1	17	CATSEGPLGANTGELFF
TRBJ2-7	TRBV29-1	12	CSVGRGGYEQYF
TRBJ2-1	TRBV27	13	CASSGDRGNEQFF
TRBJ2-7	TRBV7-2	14	CASSLYGGSGEQYF
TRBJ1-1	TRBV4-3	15	CASSQDHRMGTEAFF
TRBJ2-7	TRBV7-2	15	CASSLETSGFYEQYF
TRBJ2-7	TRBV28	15	CASSLNRDRSYEQYF
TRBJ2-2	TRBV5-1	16	CASSQGLAGNTGELFF